The clone carrying this T cell receptor (beta chain) was counted many times. One entry per CDR3 protein, called by TCRdb with MiXCR from the PCR reads. Seen here are approximately 590,000 distinct CDR3 sequences, 25% observed once, and the top ten hold around 0.78%. Per germline, CDR1 LGHNA and CDR2 YSLEER. This CDR3 region has 19 residues. Trimming stripped 0 bases from V and 4 bases from J, with 24 bases between. This specimen belongs to a study of molecular identifiers for immune sequencing clone quantification. The chain uses TRBV4-3 and TRBJ1-1, with D possibly TRBD1 on 5 matching bases. Material for sequencing was naive CD8+ T cells from blood, with Jurkat cell RNA spiked in. Subset meaning: FACS-sorted CD8+CD4-CCR7+CD45RA+ naive T cells. The clonotype originates from a human donor in good health. Some libraries in this study had Jurkat cell RNA spiked in. CDR3 protein: CASSQEELGQGYRPTEAFF. The CDR3 DNA reads TGCGCCAGCAGCCAAGAGGAACTGGGGCAGGGTTACCGGCCCACTGAAGCTTTCTTT.